These 20 T cell receptor beta chains originate from one sample sequenced in a study of OX40 agonist ivuxolimab in advanced cancers. Assay used: immunoSEQ multiplex PCR; TCRdb lists only in-frame clones, some missing. The sample includes approximately 43,000 clones, around 90% seen only once; the top ten take under 0.7%. The sample consisted of CD4+ or CD8+ T cells sorted from blood, taken in a trial of the OX40 agonist ivuxolimab. The receptors come from an adult with an advanced solid tumor such as melanoma, head and neck, liver or kidney cancer.

V is TRBV4-1 and J is TRBJ1-5; 8 nucleotides align to TRBD1. Germline CDR1 reads MGHRA; CDR2 reads YSYEKL. Trimming removed 4 bases from V and 1 base from J; junction bases left unmatched: 6. The length of the CDR3 is 16 residues. As DNA, the CDR3 is TGCGCCAGCAGCCCGGGACAGGATATCAGCAATCAGCCCCAGCATTTT. This encodes CASSPGQDISNQPQHF.

The chain links TRBV6-1 to TRBJ2-1; 11 bases map to TRBD1. Losses at the gene ends were 6 bases for V and 7 bases for J; bases not matched to a gene: 8. The CDR3 has 15 amino acids. Germline CDR1 reads MNHNS; CDR2 reads SASEGT. This CDR3 reads CASRESGTGGNEQFF. In nucleotides, the CDR3 is TGTGCCAGCAGGGAATCCGGGACAGGGGGTAATGAGCAGTTCTTC.

The rearrangement links TRBV15 to TRBJ2-5, with 8 bases aligning to TRBD1. This CDR3 has 16 amino acids. CDR1 and CDR2 from the germline V gene are LNHNV and YYDKDF (reference sequence). The trim removed 0 bases at V and 4 bases at J, leaving 7 bases unmatched. In DNA, the CDR3 is TGTGCCACCAGCAGAGATCAAGAGACAGGGGCAGAGACCCAGTACTTC. Encoded protein: CATSRDQETGAETQYF.

The J gene is TRBJ1-2, the V gene TRBV6-5, with 7 bases identical to TRBD1. V lost 6 bases and J lost 4; bases outside the gene matches: 8. CDR1 is MNHEY and CDR2 is SVGAGI in the germline V gene. The CDR3 has 14 amino acids. As DNA, the CDR3 is TGTGCCAGCAGAACCGCCGGGACAGCCTATGGCTACACCTTC. As protein: CASRTAGTAYGYTF.

J is TRBJ2-3 and V is TRBV6-6; the D is unclear. The CDR3 is made up of 13 amino acids. Germline CDR1 is MNHNY and CDR2 is SVGAGI (reference sequence). Trimming cost V 2 bases and J 4 bases, with 7 bases left between them. As DNA, the CDR3 is TGTGCCAGCAGTTACGATAGACCAGATACGCAGTATTTT. This sequence encodes CASSYDRPDTQYF.

This clone is a singleton in its sample. The gene calls are TRBV11-2 and TRBJ1-1; D is unclear. Per germline, CDR1 SGHAT and CDR2 FQNNGV. This CDR3 comprises 15 residues. V was shortened by 0 bases and J by 5 bases, with 13 bases between the two germline ends. CDR3 in amino acids: CASSLDQATTTEAFF. The CDR3 DNA reads TGTGCCAGCAGCTTAGATCAGGCCACCACTACTGAAGCTTTCTTT.

The chain couples TRBV2 to TRBJ2-6; D may be TRBD2 (5 bases). The CDR3 runs to 18 residues. V lost 8 bases and J lost 0, with 20 bases in between. The germline CDR1 and CDR2 sequences are SNHLY and FYNNEI. Written as DNA, the CDR3 is TGTGCCAGCCGCCCTCGAGGACTTCCAACCTCTGGGGCCAACGTCCTGACTTTC. Translation: CASRPRGLPTSGANVLTF.

The V call is TRBV7-2, the J call TRBJ2-2; TRBD1 matches 7 bases. CDR1 is SGHTA and CDR2 is FQGNSA in the germline V gene. The CDR3 runs to 14 residues. With 5 bases clipped from V and 4 bases from J, the junction kept 4 bases outside the gene matches. CDR3 sequence: CASSQTGSTGELFF. The CDR3 nucleotides are TGTGCCAGCAGCCAGACAGGGTCCACCGGGGAGCTGTTTTTT.

The CDR3 is CASSLGGSYYEQYF. The CDR3 DNA follows: TGTGCCAGCAGCTTAGGCGGCAGCTACTACGAGCAGTACTTC. The chain is built from TRBV11-3 and TRBJ2-7, with no clear D. The CDR3 sequence is 14 residues long. Trimming removed 1 base from V and 3 bases from J, with 10 bases in between. The germline V gene encodes CDR1 SGHNT and CDR2 YENEEA.

The chain carries TRBV2 and TRBJ1-5, with D possibly being TRBD1 (6 bases). The CDR3 totals 14 residues. From germline, CDR1 is SNHLY and CDR2 FYNNEI. V was cut by 6 bases and J by 4 bases, with 13 bases left in between. CDR3 nucleotide sequence: TGTGCCAGCAGCGCTACAGGGTATAATCAGCCCCAGCATTTT. It translates to CASSATGYNQPQHF. Together with reference TRBV2 and TRBJ1-5, the CDR3 gives the full variable domain: EPEVTQTPSHQVTQMGQEVILRCVPISNHLYFYWYRQILGQKVEFLVSFYNNEISEKSEIFDDQFSVERPDGSNFTLKIRSTKLEDSAMYFCASSATGYNQPQHFGDGTRLSIL.

The J gene is TRBJ1-5, the V gene TRBV6-5, with TRBD1 matching over 7 bases. With V trimmed by 5 bases and J by 7 bases, 11 bases remained unmatched. The CDR3 is 15 residues long. Germline CDR1 is MNHEY and CDR2 is SVGAGI. The CDR3 coding sequence is TGTGCCAGCAGTCGAGGGGGCTCAGGCGGACAGCCCCAGCATTTT. Its translation: CASSRGGSGGQPQHF.

This clone was detected once. CDR3 sequence: CASSLYMGLGTDTQYF. The CDR3 region has the DNA TGTGCCAGCAGCTTATACATGGGACTAGGCACAGATACGCAGTATTTT. V usage is TRBV7-2 and J usage is TRBJ2-3; 8 nucleotides line up with TRBD2. The CDR3 is made up of 16 amino acids. The germline V gene has CDR1 SGHTA and CDR2 FQGNSA. V shed 2 bases and J 1 base; nucleotides not matched to a gene: 5. Complete variable domain (other parts from reference TRBV7-2 and TRBJ2-3): GAGVSQSPSNKVTEKGKDVELRCDPISGHTALYWYRQSLGQGLEFLIYFQGNSAPDKSGLPSDRFSAERTGGSVSTLTIQRTQQEDSAVYLCASSLYMGLGTDTQYFGPGTRLTVL.

With regard to this clone: Other DNA sequences in the sample encode the same CDR3. The gene calls are TRBV7-9 and TRBJ1-2, with unresolved D. The length of the CDR3 is 14 residues. The germline CDR1 and CDR2 sequences are SEHNR and FQNEAQ (reference sequence). The ends were cut back, 2 bases at V and 4 bases at J, with 11 bases in the middle. CDR3 nucleotides: TGTGCCAGCAGCTTACGATCAGGAGTCTATGGCTACACCTTC. It yields the protein CASSLRSGVYGYTF.

The CDR3 sequence: CASSVVNRDGYTF. CDR3 DNA: TGCGCCAGCAGCGTCGTTAACAGGGACGGCTACACCTTC. The chain couples TRBV5-1 to TRBJ1-2; TRBD1 might be the D (6 bases). With 4 bases removed from V and 8 bases from J, the gap between germline ends came to 15 bases. This CDR3 is built from 13 residues. The germline V gene has CDR1 SGHRS and CDR2 YFSETQ.

This clone appeared a single time. This chain's CDR3 is CTSSQGGGRAGVDTQYF. CDR3 coding DNA: TGCACCAGCAGCCAAGGAGGTGGGCGTGCGGGGGTAGATACGCAGTATTTT. V usage is TRBV1 and J usage is TRBJ2-3; whether TRBD2, the table's D call, matches the DNA was not checked. TRBV1 represents a pseudogene. The CDR3 spans 17 residues.

V gene TRBV7-9 combines with J gene TRBJ2-7; 10 bases align to TRBD1. V shed 5 bases, J shed 6 bases, and the junction held 7 bases outside the gene matches. The CDR3 has 14 residues. CDR1 and CDR2 from the germline V gene are SEHNR and FQNEAQ (reference sequence). Here the CDR3 reads CASSQGTGVREQYF. Here the CDR3 DNA reads TGTGCCAGCAGCCAAGGGACAGGGGTACGCGAGCAGTACTTC.

The rearrangement uses TRBV6-4 and TRBJ2-3; 10 positions match TRBD2. Looked up from germline, CDR1 is MRHNA and CDR2 is SNTAGT. J was trimmed by 7 bases and V by 0 bases; bases with no gene match: 7. This CDR3 region has 16 residues. The chain's CDR3 is CASSDSSSGGPHTQYF. CDR3 coding DNA: TGTGCCAGCAGTGACTCTTCTAGCGGGGGCCCGCATACGCAGTATTTT.

The gene calls are TRBV7-9 and TRBJ1-2; no firm D call. V was cut by 5 bases and J by 7 bases, with 23 bases left in between. This CDR3 region has 16 residues. The V gene's germline CDR1 is SEHNR and CDR2 FQNEAQ (reference sequence). CDR3 residues: CASSRVGSQVYSGYTF. The DNA for the CDR3 is TGTGCCAGCAGCCGCGTCGGGAGTCAGGTTTACTCTGGCTACACCTTC.

This chain uses TRBV7-9 with TRBJ1-1, with D hard to call. CDR1 and CDR2 from the germline V gene are SEHNR and FQNEAQ (reference sequence). Trimming removed 4 bases from V and 0 bases from J, with 12 bases in between. CDR3 length: 15 amino acids. The CDR3 loop is CASSSPQDLNTEAFF. The CDR3 DNA reads TGTGCCAGCAGCTCTCCTCAAGACTTGAACACTGAAGCTTTCTTT.

V is TRBV5-4 and J is TRBJ2-2, with D perhaps being TRBD1 or TRBD2 (7 bases each). Germline V gene data show CDR1 as SGHNT and CDR2 as YYREEE (reference sequence). Trimming stripped 4 bases from V and 1 base from J, with 17 bases between. The CDR3 is 17 amino acids. The CDR3 spells CASSQGGTQLNTGELFF. The CDR3 DNA is TGTGCCAGCAGCCAGGGGGGGACCCAATTGAACACCGGGGAGCTGTTTTTT.